One and the same sample provided the 15 T cell receptor beta chains below, sequenced in a study of blood T cell repertoires in COVID-19. TCRdb keeps only in-frame clones here, not all; method: immunoSEQ multiplex PCR. Of under 350,000 clones listed, about 86% were seen once; the top ten hold 4% to 5%. Sequencing input: PBMCs or T cells enriched from blood (not recorded which). These receptor sequences come from a woman aged 35 to 49 with acute COVID-19.

This chain links TRBV4-3 with TRBJ2-7, with no clear D. Germline V CDR1 and CDR2: LGHNA, YSLEER. Trimming left V 3 bases short and J 2 bases short, with 11 bases between. The CDR3 length is 14 residues. CDR3 sequence: CASSQGLTTYEQYF. Written as DNA, the CDR3 is TGCGCCAGCAGCCAGGGCTTGACAACCTACGAGCAGTACTTC.

In regard to this clone: Other DNA sequences in this sample translate to the same CDR3. The V gene is TRBV2, the J gene TRBJ1-2; 9 bases agree with TRBD1. The CDR3 loop spans 13 amino acids. V trimming: 4 bases; J trimming: 3 bases; junction bases outside the gene matches: 0. CDR1 is SNHLY and CDR2 is FYNNEI in the germline V gene. In DNA, the CDR3 is TGTGCCAGCAGTGGACAGGGGGACTATGGCTACACCTTC. It codes for CASSGQGDYGYTF.

Here the CDR3 DNA reads TGTGCCAGCAGTCACGTCCGGGACAGGGGCGTGAACACTGAAGCTTTCTTT. It yields the protein CASSHVRDRGVNTEAFF. The chain uses TRBV27 and TRBJ1-1; 10 bases line up with TRBD1. Per the germline V gene, CDR1 is MNHEY and CDR2 is SMNVEV (reference sequence). The length of the CDR3 is 17 residues. Losses at the gene ends were 5 bases for V and 0 bases for J; bases not matched to a gene: 9.

V and J are TRBV5-6 and TRBJ1-1; TRBD1 might be the D (6 bases). V lost 5 bases to trimming and J lost 2 bases, with 16 bases between them. The CDR3 runs to 15 residues. Germline V gene sequence: CDR1 SGHDT, CDR2 YYEEEE. The CDR3 protein is CASRQFDRSNTEAFF. Here the CDR3 DNA reads TGTGCCAGCAGGCAATTCGACAGGTCTAACACTGAAGCTTTCTTT.

This sequence joins TRBV28 and TRBJ1-4; 7 nucleotides line up with TRBD1. Germline values: CDR1 MDHEN, CDR2 SYDVKM. V gave up 5 bases and J gave up 8 bases; unmatched junction bases: 5. CDR3 size: 13 residues. The CDR3 sequence: CASSVTGKEKLFF. CDR3 DNA sequence: TGTGCCAGCAGTGTGACAGGGAAAGAAAAACTGTTTTTT.

This clone was counted once. The rearrangement links TRBV11-2 to TRBJ1-2; tentatively, D is TRBD1 (6 bases). V lost 5 bases and J 5 bases, leaving 18 bases between the germline ends. The germline gives CDR1 SGHAT, CDR2 FQNNGV. The CDR3 covers 15 residues. CDR3 DNA: TGTGCCAGCAGCCCCCTCGGCCAGGGGCCTTATGGCTACACCTTC. Translation gives CASSPLGQGPYGYTF.

V is TRBV20-1 and J is TRBJ2-5; 11 nucleotides match TRBD2. With V trimmed by 3 bases and J by 5 bases, 8 bases remained unmatched. The germline CDR1 and CDR2 sequences are DFQATT and SNEGSKA (reference sequence). This CDR3 is 15 amino acids long. CDR3 amino acids: CSASGIAGGDETQYF. The CDR3 DNA reads TGCAGTGCTAGTGGTATAGCGGGAGGGGATGAGACCCAGTACTTC.

The V gene is TRBV27, the J gene TRBJ1-2, with D unresolved. The V gene lost 4 bases and the J gene lost 1 base, with 7 bases spanning the gap. The germline V gene encodes CDR1 MNHEY and CDR2 SMNVEV (reference sequence). The CDR3 covers 13 residues. This chain's CDR3 is CASSYSRNYGYTF. DNA of the CDR3: TGTGCCAGCAGTTACAGTCGTAACTATGGCTACACCTTC.

The chain employs TRBV18 and TRBJ2-1, with D perhaps matching TRBD1 (5 bases). CDR1 is KGHSH and CDR2 is LQKENI in the germline V gene. The CDR3 loop spans 13 amino acids. Trimming cost V 4 bases and J 6 bases, with 10 bases left between them. Written as DNA, the CDR3 is TGTGCCAGCTCACAGGTAGGGGCCAATGAGCAGTTCTTC. The encoded protein is CASSQVGANEQFF.

The chain is built from TRBV28 and TRBJ1-2; D may be TRBD1 (5 bases). The V and J ends lost 2 bases and 3 bases respectively, with 13 bases between them. CDR3 length: 15 residues. CDR1 and CDR2 from the germline V gene are MDHEN and SYDVKM. The DNA of the CDR3 is TGTGCCAGCAGTTTAGGGGCCAGCATACACTATGGCTACACCTTC. Its protein is CASSLGASIHYGYTF.

V is TRBV19 and J is TRBJ1-4, with 8 bases lining up with TRBD1. The CDR3 loop spans 17 amino acids. The germline V gene has CDR1 LNHDA and CDR2 SQIVND (reference sequence). Trimming removed 6 bases from V and 0 bases from J; junction bases left unmatched: 9. The CDR3 DNA reads as TGTGCCAGTAGACGGCGGACAGGGTCTGCAACTAATGAAAAACTGTTTTTT. Translated, it gives CASRRRTGSATNEKLFF.

The chain uses TRBV7-6 and TRBJ2-5; 9 nucleotides line up with TRBD1. From germline, CDR1 is SGHVS and CDR2 FNYEAQ. Trimming took 8 bases from V and 3 from J; bases not matched to a gene: 10. CDR3 length: 15 residues. The CDR3 loop reads CASGDRERGKETQYF. DNA for the CDR3: TGTGCCAGCGGGGACAGGGAACGTGGAAAAGAGACCCAGTACTTC.

This sequence joins TRBV15 and TRBJ1-2, with 8 positions matching TRBD1. The CDR3 has 15 residues. In germline, CDR1 is LNHNV, CDR2 YYDKDF (reference sequence). J gave up 7 bases and V 3 bases, and 10 bases lay outside the gene matches. The chain's CDR3 is CATSRSGGESFGYTF. CDR3 nucleotides: TGTGCCACCAGCAGGTCAGGGGGCGAAAGTTTTGGCTACACCTTC.

The V and J genes are TRBV7-2 and TRBJ1-6; the match to TRBD1 covers 10 bases. Per the germline V gene, CDR1 is SGHTA and CDR2 is FQGNSA. After removal of 5 bases from V and 8 bases from J, the junction contained 6 bases not matched to a gene. This CDR3 comprises 15 residues. This chain's CDR3 is CASSLRTGGDSPLHF. Written as DNA, the CDR3 is TGTGCCAGCAGCCTACGGACAGGGGGGGATTCACCCCTCCACTTT.

V is TRBV6-6 and J is TRBJ2-4; 7 bases are shared with TRBD2. Looked up from germline, CDR1 is MNHNY and CDR2 is SVGAGI (reference sequence). The CDR3 is 15 amino acids. V shed 0 bases and J 5 bases; nucleotides not matched to a gene: 4. The CDR3 here is CASSYSGGAENIQYF. Written as DNA, the CDR3 is TGTGCCAGCAGTTACTCGGGAGGGGCAGAAAACATTCAGTACTTC.